The sequence of this TCR beta chain was determined in a study of cytomegalovirus exposure and HLA in healthy donors. PCR employed 60 Vbeta and 13 Jbeta primers. The table came from immunoSEQ multiplex PCR; TCRdb's copy has only in-frame clones and leaves some out. The sample shows about 230,000 clones, around 85% of them seen only once. This receptor was identified in a human donor in good health. The sequenced material came from PBMCs.

Here the CDR3 reads CASSDSSLAGTQETQYF. CDR3 bases: TGTGCCAGCAGTGACTCGAGTCTGGCAGGGACACAAGAGACCCAGTACTTC. This chain links TRBV6-4 with TRBJ2-5, with D tentatively TRBD1 (6 bases). The CDR3 has 17 amino acids. Trimming took off 0 bases at V and 2 bases at J, with 16 bases between the two ends. CDR1 and CDR2 from the germline V gene are MRHNA and SNTAGT.